The next 13 T cell receptor beta chains were all read from a single sample in a study of vaccination and CD4 T cells after COVID-19. Sequencing of DNA taken from cultured CD4+ T cells relied on the Oncomine TCR Beta short-read assay. Each CDR3 protein is one row after TCRdb ran MiXCR on the PCR reads. The table lists about 14,000 distinct CDR3 sequences, roughly 60% of them singletons. Their antigen targets remain unknown. Treatment specified: 10-day PBMC culture with coronavirus spike peptide pools or control peptides (ViraFEST assay). Source: cultured CD4+ T cells from blood, taken after SARS-CoV-2 vaccination. Every receptor here comes from a human donor with COVID-19.

The chain links TRBV20-1 to TRBJ1-6, with D unclear. Trimming took off 0 bases at V and 0 bases at J, with 6 bases between the two ends. Germline loops: CDR1 DFQATT, CDR2 SNEGSKA (reference sequence). CDR3 length equals 15 residues. This chain's CDR3 is CSARESSSYNSPLHF. In nucleotides, the CDR3 is TGCAGTGCTAGAGAATCCAGCTCCTATAATTCACCCCTCCACTTT.

This rearrangement joins TRBV5-5 to TRBJ2-3; weak D call: TRBD2 (7 bases). The CDR3 is made up of 13 amino acids. Per the germline V gene, CDR1 is SGHKS and CDR2 is YYEKEE (reference sequence). The V gene lost 7 bases and the J gene lost 4 bases, with 13 bases spanning the gap. The CDR3 is CASWPGGADTQYF. Here the CDR3 DNA reads TGTGCCAGCTGGCCGGGGGGCGCAGATACGCAGTATTTT.

This rearrangement joins TRBV7-2 to TRBJ2-6; unclear D gene. The CDR3 loop spans 15 amino acids. Trimming shortened V by 0 bases and J by 5 bases, and 8 bases separated the two germline ends. CDR1 and CDR2 from the germline V gene are SGHTA and FQGNSA. CDR3 in DNA: TGTGCCAGCAGCTTAGCCTACGATAGGGCCAACGTCCTGACTTTC. This codes for CASSLAYDRANVLTF.

The rearrangement uses TRBV5-8 and TRBJ1-2; TRBD1 matches 7 bases. The CDR3 totals 16 residues. Germline trimming cut 0 bases from V and 2 bases from J; bases unmatched to any gene: 7. The germline V gene has CDR1 SGHTS and CDR2 YDEGEE. CDR3 residues: CASSLETGVGNYGYTF. As DNA, the CDR3 is TGTGCCAGCAGCTTGGAAACAGGGGTGGGGAACTATGGCTACACCTTC.

The chain uses TRBV2 and TRBJ2-2; D is unresolved. V was pared by 3 bases and J by 8 bases, with 10 bases between. This CDR3 comprises 13 residues. The germline V gene has CDR1 SNHLY and CDR2 FYNNEI. Here the CDR3 reads CASSDTSRGELFF. The CDR3, as DNA: TGTGCCAGCAGTGATACCTCAAGGGGGGAGCTGTTTTTT.

The table lists this clonotype with a few counts. The CDR3 DNA is TGTGCCAGTCTGGGAAACACAGATACGCAGTATTTT. Protein product: CASLGNTDTQYF. The genes are TRBV19 and TRBJ2-3; D gene uncertain. With 8 bases removed from V and 2 bases from J, the gap between germline ends came to 8 bases. The CDR3 is 12 residues long. The V gene's germline CDR1 is LNHDA and CDR2 SQIVND (reference sequence).

The genes are TRBV30 and TRBJ2-7; a possible D gene is TRBD1 (6 bases). Trimming removed 0 bases from V and 4 bases from J, with 7 bases in between. CDR3 length equals 12 residues. From germline, CDR1 is GTSNPN and CDR2 SVGIG (reference sequence). The CDR3 nucleotides are TGTGCCTGGAGTGTCGACAGGTACGAGCAGTACTTC. It yields the protein CAWSVDRYEQYF.

The chain has TRBV12-3 or TRBV12-4 and TRBJ1-5; TRBD1 matches at 9 bases. This CDR3 spans 15 amino acids. The J segment lost 4 bases and the V segment lost 4 bases, leaving 5 bases of the junction unmatched. In DNA, the CDR3 is TGTGCCAGCAGTTCCGGGACAGGGATAAATCAGCCCCAGCATTTT. Protein product: CASSSGTGINQPQHF.

The CDR3 protein is CASSRHENTEAFF. CDR3 nucleotides: TGTGCCAGCAGCCGTCATGAGAACACTGAAGCTTTCTTT. This sequence joins TRBV7-9 and TRBJ1-1, with D uncertain. Between the trimmed V and J ends, which lost 5 bases and 1 base, there was a span of 8 bases. Germline V gene data show CDR1 as SEHNR and CDR2 as FQNEAQ (reference sequence). This CDR3 comprises 13 residues.

The V and J genes are TRBV6-1 and TRBJ2-2; no firm D call. The CDR3 loop spans 13 amino acids. The germline V and J ends were trimmed by 6 bases and 4 bases, with 9 bases remaining between them. From germline, CDR1 is MNHNS and CDR2 SASEGT. The CDR3 region is CASRQPGTGELFF. The CDR3 region has the DNA TGTGCCAGCAGACAACCAGGCACCGGGGAGCTGTTTTTT.

This clonotype showed up just a few times. The chain carries TRBV6-1 and TRBJ1-5; 9 nucleotides match TRBD1. The J segment lost 0 bases and the V segment lost 6 bases, leaving 18 bases of the junction unmatched. The germline V gene has CDR1 MNHNS and CDR2 SASEGT. This CDR3 is built from 20 residues. The CDR3 here is CASSSTGTGIRGTSNQPQHF. The DNA of the CDR3 is TGTGCCAGCAGCTCGACCGGGACAGGGATCCGGGGCACTAGCAATCAGCCCCAGCATTTT.

V is TRBV7-2 and J is TRBJ2-5; 7 nucleotides match TRBD1. CDR3 size: 14 residues. Germline-derived CDR1 and CDR2 are SGHTA and FQGNSA. With 6 bases clipped from V and 5 bases from J, the junction kept 9 bases outside the gene matches. The CDR3 DNA reads TGTGCCAGCAGTAGGGACAGCCGGGCGGAGACCCAGTACTTC. Its protein is CASSRDSRAETQYF.

This clonotype was seen a handful of times. The V and J genes are TRBV7-8 and TRBJ1-1, with unresolved D. Germline V gene data show CDR1 as SGHVS and CDR2 as FQNEAQ. V lost 5 bases to trimming and J lost 7 bases, with 11 bases between them. The CDR3 loop spans 12 amino acids. The CDR3 region has the DNA TGTGCCAGCAGCCTAGGAAGAAGTGAAGCTTTCTTT. Translation: CASSLGRSEAFF.